This TCR beta chain was identified during a study of siplizumab effects on memory and regulatory T cells. This table comes from immunoSEQ multiplex PCR, and its TCRdb copy is limited to in-frame clones, with some not included. The data show fewer than 25,000 clones, with over 35% seen just once and about 5.5% held by the top ten. Trimming shortened V by 6 bases and J by 3 bases, and 14 bases separated the two germline ends. In germline, CDR1 is SNHLY, CDR2 FYNNEI. The CDR3 has 15 residues. Cells from the mixed lymphocyte reaction underwent coculture for 6 to 7 days at 37 degrees C. Only a few counts were recorded for this clone. Its target is unknown.

Sequences were obtained from CFSE-low (dividing) CD4+ T cells sorted from an allogeneic mixed lymphocyte reaction. This TCR was recovered from a human donor in good health; the cells came from an allogeneic mixed lymphocyte reaction. Some clones in this sample may be carry-over from other donors' samples. J is TRBJ2-2 and V is TRBV2; D call uncertain. This CDR3 is CASRQAAIYTGELFF. Written as DNA, the CDR3 is TGTGCCAGCAGGCAGGCCGCAATTTACACCGGGGAGCTGTTTTTT. Using reference TRBV2 and TRBJ2-2 for the parts outside the CDR3, the full variable domain is EPEVTQTPSHQVTQMGQEVILRCVPISNHLYFYWYRQILGQKVEFLVSFYNNEISEKSEIFDDQFSVERPDGSNFTLKIRSTKLEDSAMYFCASRQAAIYTGELFFGEGSRLTVL.